The 17 T cell receptor beta chains presented below share a single source sample, sequenced in a study of OX40 agonist ivuxolimab in advanced cancers. Library preparation used the immunoSEQ multiplex PCR assay. The table comes from immuneACCESS by way of TCRdb, which keeps in-frame sequences with V and J called. Part of the clones is missing from these tables; in studies checked, under half for an unresolved V gene and the rest for unknown reasons. Across this sample there are 35,000 to 40,000 clones, with 70% to 85% seen only once. Approximately 1.8% of the sample rests with the top ten. The starting material was CD4+ or CD8+ T cells sorted from blood, obtained in a trial of the OX40 agonist ivuxolimab. The source is an adult with an advanced solid tumor such as melanoma, head and neck, liver or kidney cancer.

This chain connects TRBV9 to TRBJ1-3; 7 bases match TRBD1. V shed 3 bases and J 4 bases; nucleotides not matched to a gene: 10. Germline V CDR1 and CDR2: SGDLS, YYNGEE. The CDR3 runs 16 residues. The CDR3 spells CASSGPQGTVGNTIYF. CDR3 sequence (DNA): TGTGCCAGCAGCGGGCCACAGGGGACCGTCGGAAACACCATATATTTT.

The rearrangement links TRBV2 to TRBJ2-1; 9 nucleotides match TRBD2. V dropped 9 bases and J dropped 2; count of bases not matched to a gene: 5. The CDR3 is 14 residues long. Germline assignment: CDR1 SNHLY and CDR2 FYNNEI. CDR3 protein: CARGGGGAYNEQFF. The DNA of the CDR3 is TGTGCCAGGGGAGGCGGGGGGGCCTACAATGAGCAGTTCTTC.

The chain recombines TRBV28 with TRBJ1-3; unclear D gene. Trimming took 6 bases from V and 4 from J, leaving 1 base between them. The CDR3 length is 10 residues. The germline V gene has CDR1 MDHEN and CDR2 SYDVKM. The CDR3 region is CASSGNTIYF. The CDR3 DNA reads as TGTGCCAGCAGCGGAAACACCATATATTTT.

The V gene is TRBV6-4, the J gene TRBJ1-2, with D possibly matching TRBD1 (6 bases). Trimming stripped 5 bases from V and 0 bases from J, with 16 bases between. Germline V gene data show CDR1 as MRHNA and CDR2 as SNTAGT. The CDR3 loop spans 16 amino acids. The CDR3 reads CASSRQPGQPNYGYTF. The CDR3 DNA sequence: TGTGCCAGCAGTAGACAACCGGGACAACCTAACTATGGCTACACCTTC.

In DNA, the CDR3 is TGTGCCTGGAGTCCCAGCTGGGATGAAAAACTGTTTTTT. Protein product: CAWSPSWDEKLFF. The chain has TRBV30 and TRBJ1-4; D unresolved. Trimming left V 2 bases short and J 6 bases short, with 10 bases between. The CDR3 is 13 amino acids. From germline, CDR1 is GTSNPN and CDR2 SVGIG (reference sequence).

J is TRBJ2-1 and V is TRBV7-2; D may be TRBD2 (5 bases). Germline CDR1 and CDR2: SGHTA and FQGNSA. With 3 bases removed from V and 0 bases from J, the gap between germline ends came to 9 bases. The CDR3 runs 15 residues. CDR3 nucleotide sequence: TGTGCCAGCAGCTTCGGGGTGACCTCCTACAATGAGCAGTTCTTC. Translating it yields CASSFGVTSYNEQFF.

This clone was detected only once. V gene TRBV2 combines with J gene TRBJ2-3; no firm D call. The V gene lost 7 bases and the J gene lost 0 bases, with 8 bases spanning the gap. The germline CDR1 and CDR2 sequences are SNHLY and FYNNEI. CDR3 length equals 13 residues. This CDR3 is CASNAESTDTQYF. The CDR3 nucleotides read TGTGCCAGCAACGCGGAAAGCACAGATACGCAGTATTTT.

The chain has TRBV19 and TRBJ2-1; D call uncertain. V dropped 4 bases and J dropped 4 bases, with 11 bases sitting between them. The length of the CDR3 is 14 residues. Germline CDR1 and CDR2: LNHDA and SQIVND (reference sequence). CDR3 sequence: CASSNRGTYNEQFF. CDR3 DNA: TGTGCCAGTAGTAATCGCGGAACATACAATGAGCAGTTCTTC.

This chain uses TRBV16 with TRBJ2-7; the match to TRBD2 covers 7 bases. The CDR3 loop spans 13 amino acids. The V gene end was trimmed by 4 bases and the J gene end by 8 bases; junction bases not matched to a gene: 8. CDR1 is KGHSY and CDR2 is FQNENV in the germline V gene. The CDR3 spells CASSREGRVKQYF. The DNA of the CDR3 is TGTGCCAGCAGCCGGGAGGGACGAGTGAAGCAGTACTTC.

The chain carries TRBV11-2 and TRBJ2-7; 12 bases line up with TRBD2. Germline V lookup: CDR1 SGHAT, CDR2 FQNNGV. This CDR3 spans 15 amino acids. The V gene end was trimmed by 5 bases and the J gene end by 4 bases; junction bases not matched to a gene: 6. DNA for the CDR3: TGTGCCAGCAGCACAAGGACTAGCGGGAAATACGAGCAGTACTTC. Its protein product is CASSTRTSGKYEQYF.

The chain has TRBV9 and TRBJ2-5; either TRBD1 or TRBD2 may fit D (6 bases each). This CDR3 is built from 14 residues. Germline CDR1 is SGDLS and CDR2 is YYNGEE. Trimming pared 0 bases from V and 5 bases from J, leaving 11 bases between. This chain's CDR3 is CASSVGGGRETQYF. Written as DNA, the CDR3 is TGTGCCAGCAGCGTAGGAGGGGGGCGGGAGACCCAGTACTTC.

The gene calls are TRBV14 and TRBJ2-7, with D possibly matching TRBD2 (5 bases). Deletions cut 0 bases from V and 6 bases from J, with 12 bases between. Looked up from germline, CDR1 is SGHDN and CDR2 is FVKESK. This CDR3 comprises 14 residues. In DNA form, the CDR3 reads TGTGCCAGCAGCCAAGATCTAACGGGGAGCGAGCAGTACTTC. Translating it yields CASSQDLTGSEQYF.

V gene TRBV25-1 combines with J gene TRBJ1-2; D is unresolved. The CDR3 has 11 residues. CDR1 is MGHDK, CDR2 SYGVNS, per germline. V lost 7 bases, J lost 2 bases, and 5 bases lay in between. For the CDR3, the DNA is TGTGCCAGCACCGGCAACTATGGCTACACCTTC. This gives the protein CASTGNYGYTF.

The rearrangement joins TRBV6-1 to TRBJ1-5; D is undetermined. Trimming shortened V by 6 bases and J by 3 bases, and 12 bases separated the two germline ends. CDR1 MNHNS and CDR2 SASEGT come from the germline V gene. The CDR3 is 14 amino acids. The CDR3 loop reads CASRVDLLNQPQHF. The CDR3 DNA is TGTGCCAGCAGGGTAGATCTGCTCAATCAGCCCCAGCATTTT.

The chain is built from TRBV11-2 and TRBJ1-1; 8 bases match TRBD1. The CDR3 has 16 amino acids. V shed 0 bases and J 0 bases; nucleotides not matched to a gene: 3. Per the germline V gene, CDR1 is SGHAT and CDR2 is FQNNGV. The CDR3 nucleotides are TGTGCCAGCAGCTTAGAACCGACAGGGGTGAACACTGAAGCTTTCTTT. Translated: CASSLEPTGVNTEAFF.

The chain couples TRBV28 to TRBJ1-3; no clear D. This CDR3 has 13 amino acids. With 6 bases removed from V and 0 bases from J, the gap between germline ends came to 6 bases. The germline V gene encodes CDR1 MDHEN and CDR2 SYDVKM. CDR3 sequence (DNA): TGTGCCAGCAGGAGACCCTCTGGAAACACCATATATTTT. Protein product: CASRRPSGNTIYF.

This chain joins TRBV4-3 and TRBJ1-4, with unresolved D. Per germline, CDR1 LGHNA and CDR2 YSLEER. V dropped 0 bases and J dropped 3 bases, with 11 bases sitting between them. The CDR3 totals 16 residues. The CDR3 nucleotides are TGCGCCAGCAGCCAAGATCATATAGTACCTAATGAAAAACTGTTTTTT. It yields the protein CASSQDHIVPNEKLFF.